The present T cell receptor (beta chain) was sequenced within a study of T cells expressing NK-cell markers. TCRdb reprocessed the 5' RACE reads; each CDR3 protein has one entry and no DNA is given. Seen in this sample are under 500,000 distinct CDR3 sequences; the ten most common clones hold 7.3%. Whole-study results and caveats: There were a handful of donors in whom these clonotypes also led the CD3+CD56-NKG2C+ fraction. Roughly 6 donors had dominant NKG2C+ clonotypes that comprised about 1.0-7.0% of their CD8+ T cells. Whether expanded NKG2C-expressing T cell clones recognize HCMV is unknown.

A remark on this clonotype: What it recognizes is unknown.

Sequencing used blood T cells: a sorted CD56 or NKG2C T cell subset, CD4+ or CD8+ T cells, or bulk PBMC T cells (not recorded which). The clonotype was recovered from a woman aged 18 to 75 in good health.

Here the CDR3 reads CASSPPGGWGSYEQYF. The chain employs TRBV7-8 and TRBJ2-7; TCRdb's D call, TRBD1, is unchecked because there is no DNA. Germline lookup yields CDR1 SGHVS and CDR2 FQNEAQ. The CDR3 covers 16 residues.